The clone carrying this T cell receptor (beta chain) was counted between two and nine times. The germline V gene has CDR1 ENHRY and CDR2 SYGVKD. The V and J ends lost 8 bases and 4 bases, in that order; junction bases with no gene match: 3. The CDR3 runs to 14 residues. The source of the sample is a study of T-cell reconstitution after alpha-beta-depleted transplantation in children. Library preparation (for TCRbeta) was performed with unique molecular identifiers. One entry per CDR3 protein results from TCRdb running MiXCR on the PCR reads. The repertoire holds hundreds of thousands of distinct CDR3 sequences, with about a sixth as singletons.

This TCR was recovered from a human donor who donated a stem cell graft to a child with acute lymphoblastic leukemia. Sample: PBMCs from the stem cell graft donor, taken from the stem cell graft. The chain recombines TRBV10-3 with TRBJ2-3; 13 bases fit TRBD2. CDR3 amino acids: CAIGTSGIADTQYF. The CDR3 DNA reads as TGTGCCATCGGGACTAGCGGGATTGCAGATACGCAGTATTTT.